The 30 T cell receptor beta chains presented below share a single source sample, sequenced in a study of T cell changes during pregnancy in multiple sclerosis. TCRdb's copy holds only in-frame clones and misses some; the assay was immunoSEQ multiplex PCR. This sample carries approximately 92,000 clones, roughly 92% of them seen once, and the ten largest clones take 2% to 3%. The source material was peripheral blood, sampled in the first trimester of pregnancy. The receptors were sampled from a female donor with multiple sclerosis, enrolled in a pregnancy study.

The CDR3 sequence: CASSPPDRGSLETQYF. In nucleotides, the CDR3 is TGTGCCAGCTCACCACCGGACCGGGGATCTTTGGAGACCCAGTACTTC. The chain carries TRBV18 and TRBJ2-5; weak D call: TRBD2 (5 bases). CDR1 and CDR2 (germline): KGHSH, LQKENI. Trimming cost V 0 bases and J 5 bases, with 16 bases left between them. CDR3 length: 16 amino acids.

CDR3 coding DNA: TGCGCCAGCAGCTTGGCCCCTCGGGCTAGCGGGGGGAGCTCCTACGAGCAGTACTTC. This gives the protein CASSLAPRASGGSSYEQYF. V is TRBV5-1 and J is TRBJ2-7; TRBD2 agrees at 11 bases. Germline V gene lookup returns CDR1 SGHRS and CDR2 YFSETQ. The J segment lost 0 bases and the V segment lost 0 bases, leaving 11 bases of the junction unmatched. CDR3 length: 19 amino acids.

The genes are TRBV5-1 and TRBJ2-7; 9 bases map to TRBD1. The CDR3 loop spans 14 amino acids. The J segment lost 4 bases and the V segment lost 4 bases, leaving 6 bases of the junction unmatched. From germline, CDR1 is SGHRS and CDR2 YFSETQ. The CDR3 is CASSADRGGYEQYF. CDR3 nucleotides: TGCGCCAGCAGCGCGGACAGGGGAGGGTACGAGCAGTACTTC.

The gene calls are TRBV4-3 and TRBJ2-2; 9 bases are shared with TRBD2. Unmatched junction bases numbered 10, after V lost 4 bases and J lost 7 bases. CDR1 LGHNA and CDR2 YSLEER come from the germline V gene. This CDR3 comprises 16 residues. CDR3 sequence (DNA): TGCGCCAGCAGCCCCCAGGGGCGGGAGGGCGTCGGGGAGCTGTTTTTT. Its protein product is CASSPQGREGVGELFF.

The chain is built from TRBV2 and TRBJ1-4; D unresolved. This CDR3 is built from 16 residues. V was clipped by 2 bases and J by 8 bases, with 18 bases between them. Germline V CDR1 and CDR2: SNHLY, FYNNEI. CDR3 sequence (DNA): TGTGCCAGCAGTGAAAGGCAGTCCGGCCGGGAAGAAAAACTGTTTTTT. Amino acid sequence: CASSERQSGREEKLFF. Full variable domain (rest looked up from reference TRBV2 and TRBJ1-4): EPEVTQTPSHQVTQMGQEVILRCVPISNHLYFYWYRQILGQKVEFLVSFYNNEISEKSEIFDDQFSVERPDGSNFTLKIRSTKLEDSAMYFCASSERQSGREEKLFFGSGTQLSVL.

The gene calls are TRBV13 and TRBJ2-7; D possibly corresponds to TRBD2 (5 bases). Germline V gives CDR1 PRHDT, CDR2 FYEKMQ (reference sequence). This CDR3 region has 13 residues. Trimming removed 3 bases from V and 3 bases from J, with 9 bases in between. DNA of the CDR3: TGTGCCAGCAGCTTGTTGGGGAGCTACGAGCAGTACTTC. Its translation is CASSLLGSYEQYF.

This chain connects TRBV30 to TRBJ2-1; 9 bases line up with TRBD2. The CDR3 sequence is 14 residues long. Trimming cost V 7 bases and J 4 bases; bases outside gene matches: 8. Germline V CDR1 and CDR2: GTSNPN, SVGIG (reference sequence). The CDR3 DNA is TGTGCCTTCGCGAGCGGGAGGTCTTACAATGAGCAGTTCTTC. Translating it yields CAFASGRSYNEQFF.

V is TRBV5-4 and J is TRBJ2-5, with D uncertain. The V end lost 2 bases, the J end lost 5 bases, and 13 bases lay between the germline ends. From germline, CDR1 is SGHNT and CDR2 YYREEE (reference sequence). CDR3 length: 14 amino acids. The CDR3 loop reads CASSFSFREETQYF. The CDR3 DNA is TGTGCCAGCAGCTTCTCTTTCCGAGAGGAGACCCAGTACTTC.

The chain couples TRBV6-1 to TRBJ1-4; TRBD1 agrees at 7 bases. The CDR3 is 13 amino acids. V was clipped by 1 base and J by 8 bases; unmatched bases: 1. The V gene's germline CDR1 is MNHNS and CDR2 SASEGT. In DNA form, the CDR3 reads TGTGCCAGCAGTGAAGTGGACAGGGAAAAACTGTTTTTT. Its protein product is CASSEVDREKLFF.

The chain recombines TRBV4-3 with TRBJ2-1, with D maybe TRBD1 (5 bases). V gave up 2 bases and J gave up 0 bases, with 11 bases separating them. CDR1 and CDR2 from the germline V gene are LGHNA and YSLEER. The CDR3 totals 16 residues. The CDR3 DNA reads as TGCGCCAGCAGCCAATGGGGCCAGCACTCCTACAATGAGCAGTTCTTC. As protein: CASSQWGQHSYNEQFF.

This chain connects TRBV6-1 to TRBJ1-1; D is undetermined. V lost 5 bases, J lost 5 bases, and 15 bases lay in between. Germline lookup yields CDR1 MNHNS and CDR2 SASEGT. The CDR3 contains 14 residues. CDR3 DNA: TGTGCCAGCAGTTTAAAGGGAGAGATTACTGAAGCTTTCTTT. It yields the protein CASSLKGEITEAFF.

This CDR3 is CASRPDSRNTGELFF. For the CDR3, the DNA is TGTGCCAGCAGACCCGACAGTCGGAACACCGGGGAGCTGTTTTTT. The gene calls are TRBV28 and TRBJ2-2; D perhaps matches TRBD1 (5 bases). This CDR3 contains 15 residues. CDR1 and CDR2 (germline): MDHEN, SYDVKM. V lost 6 bases and J 1 base, leaving 12 bases between the germline ends.

This clone was seen a single time. The chain employs TRBV4-3 and TRBJ2-6; 12 bases fit TRBD1. The length of the CDR3 is 18 residues. J lost 2 bases, V lost 1 base, and 3 bases had no gene match. The germline CDR1 and CDR2 sequences are LGHNA and YSLEER. This CDR3 reads CASSQGRDRGPGANVLTF. The CDR3 DNA reads TGCGCCAGCAGCCAAGGCCGGGACAGGGGGCCTGGGGCCAACGTCCTGACTTTC.

This clone was recorded once. CDR3 loop: CASTPGGRETQYF. The DNA for the CDR3 is TGTGCCAGCACCCCGGGGGGGAGAGAGACCCAGTACTTC. The chain is built from TRBV7-9 and TRBJ2-5; 8 bases are shared with TRBD2. In germline, CDR1 is SEHNR, CDR2 FQNEAQ (reference sequence). V lost 7 bases, J lost 4 bases, and 5 bases stayed unmatched. The CDR3 spans 13 residues.

V is TRBV11-2 and J is TRBJ1-5; no definite D call. The CDR3 is made up of 13 amino acids. The germline gives CDR1 SGHAT, CDR2 FQNNGV. The V end lost 3 bases, the J end lost 5 bases, and 8 bases lay between the germline ends. The CDR3 DNA sequence: TGTGCCAGCAGCTTGCGGGCCGATCAGCCCCAGCATTTT. Translation: CASSLRADQPQHF.

The chain is built from TRBV5-1 and TRBJ2-7, with 9 bases lining up with TRBD2. This CDR3 is 15 amino acids long. V lost 2 bases and J lost 9; bases outside the gene matches: 12. Looked up from germline, CDR1 is SGHRS and CDR2 is YFSETQ. The CDR3 nucleotides are TGCGCCAGCAGCTTTGGGTTAGCGGGAGAAGATAGGCAGTACTTC. Translating gives CASSFGLAGEDRQYF.

The chain combines TRBV4-2 with TRBJ1-4; TRBD1 is a possible D gene (6 bases). The CDR3 runs to 15 residues. V lost 4 bases to trimming and J lost 5 bases, with 14 bases between them. Per germline, CDR1 LGHNA and CDR2 YNFKEQ. CDR3 bases: TGTGCCAGCAGCCTTTGGACAGCGGAGAATGAAAAACTGTTTTTT. Residues: CASSLWTAENEKLFF.

This chain joins TRBV27 and TRBJ2-2; 12 bases line up with TRBD1. Germline lookup yields CDR1 MNHEY and CDR2 SMNVEV (reference sequence). The CDR3 consists of 18 residues. Trimming at V came to 5 bases and at J to 6 bases, leaving 13 bases not matched to a gene. CDR3 nucleotides: TGTGCCAGCAGTCCCTATCCCGGGACAGGGGGCGGTGCCGGGGAGCTGTTTTTT. It specifies CASSPYPGTGGGAGELFF.

The V gene is TRBV6-6, the J gene TRBJ2-3; D is possibly TRBD1 (6 bases). Germline V gene lookup returns CDR1 MNHNY and CDR2 SVGAGI (reference sequence). The V end was cut by 6 bases, the J end by 1 base, with 14 bases between. This CDR3 is 15 amino acids long. The CDR3 coding sequence is TGTGCCAGCAGGGAACAGGGTTGGGGCACAGATACGCAGTATTTT. It specifies CASREQGWGTDTQYF.

This chain uses TRBV2 with TRBJ2-1, with D maybe TRBD2 (5 bases). The V gene lost 4 bases and the J gene lost 6 bases, with 13 bases spanning the gap. CDR1 is SNHLY, CDR2 FYNNEI, per germline. The CDR3 is 14 residues long. The chain's CDR3 is CASSGRGPLNEQFF. The CDR3 coding sequence is TGTGCCAGCAGTGGTCGCGGGCCCCTCAATGAGCAGTTCTTC. The full variable domain, its missing parts supplied by reference TRBV2 and TRBJ2-1, is EPEVTQTPSHQVTQMGQEVILRCVPISNHLYFYWYRQILGQKVEFLVSFYNNEISEKSEIFDDQFSVERPDGSNFTLKIRSTKLEDSAMYFCASSGRGPLNEQFFGPGTRLTVL.

The chain links TRBV18 to TRBJ1-2, with no clear D. Germline CDR1 reads KGHSH; CDR2 reads LQKENI. Trimming pared 0 bases from V and 0 bases from J, leaving 2 bases between. The CDR3 contains 13 residues. CDR3 amino acids: CASSPPTNYGYTF. CDR3 sequence (DNA): TGTGCCAGCTCACCACCCACTAACTATGGCTACACCTTC.

This CDR3 is CASSFNRGALSDSNFYEQYF. The DNA of the CDR3 is TGTGCCAGCAGCTTTAATAGAGGGGCCCTTTCGGACAGCAACTTCTACGAGCAGTACTTC. The chain recombines TRBV11-3 with TRBJ2-7; D is possibly TRBD1 (6 bases). Germline V gene data show CDR1 as SGHNT and CDR2 as YENEEA. This CDR3 has 20 amino acids. V lost 3 bases and J 3 bases, leaving 30 bases between the germline ends.

This rearrangement joins TRBV4-1 to TRBJ2-7; 8 bases align to TRBD1. Germline CDR1 reads MGHRA; CDR2 reads YSYEKL. The J segment lost 1 base and the V segment lost 4 bases, leaving 3 bases of the junction unmatched. This CDR3 has 14 residues. The CDR3 reads CASSPRTGSYEQYF. The CDR3 region has the DNA TGCGCCAGCAGCCCCCGGACAGGGTCCTACGAGCAGTACTTC.

This clone was counted once. The chain uses TRBV30 and TRBJ2-1; D is possibly TRBD2 (6 bases). Germline CDR1 reads GTSNPN; CDR2 reads SVGIG (reference sequence). The V gene lost 4 bases and the J gene lost 6 bases, with 19 bases spanning the gap. The CDR3 runs 15 residues. CDR3 residues: CAWNRGDSPSNEQFF. The DNA for the CDR3 is TGTGCCTGGAACCGCGGGGACTCCCCCTCCAATGAGCAGTTCTTC.

This sequence joins TRBV27 and TRBJ1-5, with unresolved D. Germline values: CDR1 MNHEY, CDR2 SMNVEV (reference sequence). V was trimmed by 6 bases and J by 1 base, leaving 13 bases between them. This CDR3 has 15 amino acids. The CDR3 is CASSPDTFSNQPQHF. The DNA of the CDR3 is TGTGCCAGCAGCCCAGACACCTTCAGCAATCAGCCCCAGCATTTT.

This clone turned up a few times. The chain uses TRBV6-6 and TRBJ1-3; no clear D. V lost 0 bases, J lost 2 bases, and 5 bases lay in between. The CDR3 length is 14 residues. Germline V gene lookup returns CDR1 MNHNY and CDR2 SVGAGI (reference sequence). DNA of the CDR3: TGTGCCAGCAGTTACTCGAGGGCTGGAAACACCATATATTTT. Its protein is CASSYSRAGNTIYF.

The chain joins TRBV29-1 to TRBJ2-5; D may be TRBD1 (5 bases). Germline values: CDR1 SQVTM, CDR2 ANQGSEA. With 7 bases removed from V and 1 base from J, the gap between germline ends came to 13 bases. This CDR3 spans 13 amino acids. For the CDR3, the DNA is TGCAGCGCCCGACCAGGGTTCCAAGAGACCCAGTACTTC. Amino acid sequence: CSARPGFQETQYF.

The V and J genes are TRBV2 and TRBJ2-1; 14 bases are shared with TRBD2. The CDR3 covers 20 residues. J gave up 0 bases and V 6 bases, and 13 bases lay outside the gene matches. Germline CDR1 and CDR2: SNHLY and FYNNEI. This CDR3 is CASSVTGTSGSVSSYNEQFF. The CDR3 DNA sequence: TGTGCCAGCAGCGTGACCGGGACTAGCGGGAGTGTCAGCTCCTACAATGAGCAGTTCTTC.

This rearrangement joins TRBV6-4 to TRBJ2-2, with 8 bases that match TRBD1. The germline CDR1 and CDR2 sequences are MRHNA and SNTAGT. The CDR3 has 15 residues. V was clipped by 3 bases and J by 1 base; unmatched bases: 1. CDR3 nucleotides: TGTGCCAGCAGTGAAGGACAGGGGAACACCGGGGAGCTGTTTTTT. Protein product: CASSEGQGNTGELFF.

This clone was detected only once. The rearrangement links TRBV30 to TRBJ1-2; possible D gene TRBD1, 5 bases. This CDR3 comprises 13 residues. Germline V lookup: CDR1 GTSNPN, CDR2 SVGIG (reference sequence). Trimming took 4 bases from V and 0 from J, leaving 9 bases between them. The CDR3 bases are TGTGCCTGGAAGGGGCCGCCTAACTATGGCTACACCTTC. Translation: CAWKGPPNYGYTF.